Listed below are T cell receptor beta chains from one sample, sequenced in a study of T cells in Graves' hyperthyroidism and ophthalmopathy. TCRdb re-derived calls from the multiplex PCR reads in MiXCR, one entry per CDR3 protein. The sample shows about 640,000 distinct CDR3 sequences, about 14% of them seen only once. Sequencing input: blood. The origin of the receptors is a woman aged 45 to 65 with Graves' ophthalmopathy. The CDR3 runs from the conserved cysteine through the conserved F or W. Each record gives: J gene, clone size, V gene, D gene, CDR3 protein. A D gene is named only where the DNA matches it firmly. Size is omitted from some rows. Given values are once, few, many or a class for expanded clones.

j_call: TRBJ2-5
clone_size: many
v_call: TRBV3-1
d_call: -
cdr3_aa: CASSQGGGLETQYF

j_call: TRBJ1-2
clone_size: many
v_call: TRBV20-1
d_call: -
cdr3_aa: CSAREPGGNGYTF

j_call: TRBJ2-1
clone_size: many
v_call: TRBV7-9
d_call: -
cdr3_aa: CASSLTRDFPTANEQFF

j_call: TRBJ2-2
clone_size: many
v_call: TRBV12-5
d_call: -
cdr3_aa: CATAPPGPTNTGELFF

j_call: TRBJ2-7
clone_size: many
v_call: TRBV12-3/TRBV12-4
d_call: -
cdr3_aa: CASSERITGAYEQYF

j_call: TRBJ2-2
clone_size: few
v_call: TRBV29-1
d_call: -
cdr3_aa: CSVGAEPNTGELFF

j_call: TRBJ2-7
clone_size: many
v_call: TRBV9
d_call: -
cdr3_aa: CASSVGAMSRDEQYF

j_call: TRBJ1-1
clone_size: many
v_call: TRBV20-1
d_call: TRBD1
cdr3_aa: CSARTGVGTEAFF

j_call: TRBJ1-5
clone_size: many
v_call: TRBV12-3/TRBV12-4
d_call: TRBD1
cdr3_aa: CASSPDRGRVNQPQHF

j_call: TRBJ2-1
clone_size: many
v_call: TRBV10-2
d_call: -
cdr3_aa: CASKSVGAVNNEQFF

j_call: TRBJ2-2
clone_size: few
v_call: TRBV5-8
d_call: TRBD1
cdr3_aa: CASSYGTVRAGELFF

j_call: TRBJ1-2
clone_size: many
v_call: TRBV28
d_call: TRBD1
cdr3_aa: CATYQGGGYTF

j_call: TRBJ2-2
clone_size: -
v_call: TRBV12-3/TRBV12-4
d_call: TRBD2
cdr3_aa: CASRGMGKPGLAGVSGELFF

j_call: TRBJ1-5
clone_size: many
v_call: TRBV18
d_call: -
cdr3_aa: CASSPLQGTGQPQHF

j_call: TRBJ2-5
clone_size: few
v_call: TRBV20-1
d_call: TRBD2
cdr3_aa: CSASSTSGRKTQYF

j_call: TRBJ2-5
clone_size: many
v_call: TRBV20-1
d_call: -
cdr3_aa: CSGERHTQETQYF

j_call: TRBJ2-7
clone_size: -
v_call: TRBV3-1
d_call: -
cdr3_aa: CASSLSGTQGSYEQYF

j_call: TRBJ2-2
clone_size: -
v_call: TRBV6-9
d_call: -
cdr3_aa: CASSYPTRDPFF

j_call: TRBJ2-1
clone_size: -
v_call: TRBV12-3/TRBV12-4
d_call: TRBD2
cdr3_aa: CASSLAGGPQNEQFF

j_call: TRBJ2-2
clone_size: few
v_call: TRBV3-1
d_call: TRBD1
cdr3_aa: CASSPRDRDGELFF

j_call: TRBJ2-2
clone_size: -
v_call: TRBV28
d_call: TRBD1
cdr3_aa: CASSPTGGKNTGELFF

j_call: TRBJ2-3
clone_size: many
v_call: TRBV13
d_call: TRBD2
cdr3_aa: CASSLVGREGHTDTQYF

j_call: TRBJ2-5
clone_size: many
v_call: TRBV7-2
d_call: -
cdr3_aa: CASSPVPGAETQYF

j_call: TRBJ1-6
clone_size: -
v_call: TRBV5-1
d_call: TRBD1
cdr3_aa: CASSLTGGVDSPLHF

j_call: TRBJ2-5
clone_size: many
v_call: TRBV18
d_call: TRBD2
cdr3_aa: CASSPPSGRGETQYF

j_call: TRBJ2-5
clone_size: -
v_call: TRBV5-8
d_call: TRBD2
cdr3_aa: CASSLGGGTQQETQYF

j_call: TRBJ1-1
clone_size: many
v_call: TRBV29-1
d_call: TRBD1
cdr3_aa: CSVLLVIQGASAGTEAFF

j_call: TRBJ1-4
clone_size: few
v_call: TRBV28
d_call: -
cdr3_aa: CASSPWIGGDEKLFF

j_call: TRBJ2-1
clone_size: many
v_call: TRBV7-3
d_call: -
cdr3_aa: CASSRAGYNEQFF

j_call: TRBJ1-4
clone_size: -
v_call: TRBV18
d_call: -
cdr3_aa: CASSPRMGVSNEKLFF

j_call: TRBJ2-7
clone_size: many
v_call: TRBV18
d_call: -
cdr3_aa: CASSPGPGSYEQYF

j_call: TRBJ2-1
clone_size: -
v_call: TRBV28
d_call: -
cdr3_aa: CASSLHTPNEQFF

j_call: TRBJ2-2
clone_size: -
v_call: TRBV6-1
d_call: -
cdr3_aa: CASSRPGNTGELFF

j_call: TRBJ2-7
clone_size: many
v_call: TRBV7-2
d_call: -
cdr3_aa: CASSSARFYEQYF

j_call: TRBJ2-5
clone_size: -
v_call: TRBV7-3
d_call: -
cdr3_aa: CASSPGVSETQYF

j_call: TRBJ1-2
clone_size: -
v_call: TRBV10-3
d_call: -
cdr3_aa: CAISVQGVRDYGYTF

j_call: TRBJ2-3
clone_size: many
v_call: TRBV2
d_call: TRBD2
cdr3_aa: CASSESPGGRDTQYF

j_call: TRBJ1-5
clone_size: -
v_call: TRBV24-1
d_call: -
cdr3_aa: CATSDFGGQPQHF

j_call: TRBJ2-7
clone_size: many
v_call: TRBV27
d_call: -
cdr3_aa: CASGPEQFSYEQYF

j_call: TRBJ2-2
clone_size: -
v_call: TRBV20-1
d_call: TRBD1
cdr3_aa: CSAGTGDLTGELFF

j_call: TRBJ2-1
clone_size: many
v_call: TRBV7-9
d_call: -
cdr3_aa: CASSRRTGYNEQFF

j_call: TRBJ2-7
clone_size: many
v_call: TRBV7-3
d_call: TRBD2
cdr3_aa: CASSLAGGSSYEQYF

j_call: TRBJ1-2
clone_size: -
v_call: TRBV20-1
d_call: -
cdr3_aa: CSAPGIYGYTF

j_call: TRBJ2-1
clone_size: many
v_call: TRBV9
d_call: -
cdr3_aa: CASSVALENEQFF

j_call: TRBJ2-2
clone_size: once
v_call: TRBV20-1
d_call: TRBD2
cdr3_aa: CSARDRRAGGSGELFF

j_call: TRBJ2-7
clone_size: few
v_call: TRBV14
d_call: TRBD2
cdr3_aa: CASSRLAGAPALNEQYF

j_call: TRBJ2-7
clone_size: many
v_call: TRBV7-9
d_call: TRBD2
cdr3_aa: CASSFSGTKSYEQYF

j_call: TRBJ2-1
clone_size: once
v_call: TRBV11-1
d_call: TRBD2
cdr3_aa: CASSLGLESYNEQFF

j_call: TRBJ2-3
clone_size: many
v_call: TRBV7-9
d_call: -
cdr3_aa: CASLGEADTQYF

j_call: TRBJ2-3
clone_size: few
v_call: TRBV19
d_call: -
cdr3_aa: CASSQTSIGRSMTDTQYF

j_call: TRBJ1-5
clone_size: few
v_call: TRBV29-1
d_call: -
cdr3_aa: CSARDSMQPQHF

j_call: TRBJ2-1
clone_size: few
v_call: TRBV14
d_call: -
cdr3_aa: CASSQDMAGLDEQFF

j_call: TRBJ2-1
clone_size: -
v_call: TRBV7-2
d_call: TRBD2
cdr3_aa: CASSLGASGSNKQFF